This TCR beta chain stems from a study of T cell responses to AZD1222 COVID-19 vaccine. Overall study findings and caveats: Compared with day 0, the breadth and depth of the Spike-specific TCR repertoire rose significantly after two doses of AZD1222.

V lost 5 bases and J 3 bases, leaving 10 bases between the germline ends. From germline, CDR1 is SGHTA and CDR2 FQGTGA. The CDR3 has 13 residues. Data came from immunoSEQ multiplex PCR; TCRdb stores just in-frame clones and leaves some out. The sample holds approximately 120,000 clones, around 90% seen once. For this clone: What it binds is unknown.

This rearrangement joins TRBV7-3 to TRBJ1-1, with a tentative D call TRBD1 (5 bases). The sequenced sample was peripheral blood, obtained on day 0 of AZD1222 vaccination. The TCR originated in an adult in good health. Written as DNA, the CDR3 is TGTGCCAGCAGCCGACAGCGGGACACTGAAGCTTTCTTT. It encodes CASSRQRDTEAFF.